This T cell receptor beta chain comes out of a study of identical twins. Only healthy Caucasians were included as donors. Study-level findings and limits: Within cord blood, abundant beta clonotypes carried fewer insertions, but memory repertoires showed no such trend. Out-of-frame beta chain sequences displayed weaker excess sharing between twins.

Regarding this clonotype: Antigen unknown.

Trimming took off 2 bases at V and 5 bases at J, with 11 bases between the two ends. This CDR3 is built from 14 residues. CDR1 is SGHRS, CDR2 YFSETQ, per germline. Template switching introduced a universal primer site, and the cDNA bore unique molecular identifiers. TCRdb re-called the 5' RACE reads through MiXCR, storing one row per CDR3 protein. The sample records roughly 1,500,000 distinct CDR3 sequences, under 35% being singletons. This sequence joins TRBV5-1 and TRBJ2-1; D tentatively fits TRBD1 or TRBD2 (5 bases each). Source material: cord blood. This sequence originates from a newborn girl in good health. This CDR3 is CASSFGDGNNEQFF. The CDR3 nucleotides are TGCGCCAGCAGCTTTGGGGACGGAAACAATGAGCAGTTCTTC.